The 6 T cell receptor beta chains below all came from one sample that was sequenced in a study of blood T cell repertoires in COVID-19. Generated by immunoSEQ multiplex PCR, the TCRdb table keeps only in-frame clones and is missing some. Among a few hundred thousand clones listed, roughly 90% were seen once. Sequencing was performed on PBMCs or T cells enriched from blood (not recorded which). The receptor source for this set is a woman between 45 and 60 years old who had recovered from COVID-19.

In its sample, this clone was seen once. The J gene is TRBJ1-2, the V gene TRBV7-3, with 7 bases lining up with TRBD1. Losses at the gene ends were 2 bases for V and 4 bases for J; bases not matched to a gene: 4. The CDR3 sequence is 14 residues long. CDR1 is SGHTA, CDR2 FQGTGA, per germline. CDR3 nucleotides: TGTGCCAGCAGCTTACAGGGGGTCGGCTATGGCTACACCTTC. This translates into CASSLQGVGYGYTF.

This clone was detected only once. The rearrangement links TRBV28 to TRBJ1-1, with D possibly being TRBD1 (5 bases). V dropped 3 bases and J dropped 4 bases, with 18 bases sitting between them. Germline V gene data show CDR1 as MDHEN and CDR2 as SYDVKM. The CDR3 covers 16 residues. Here the CDR3 reads CASSFLALGRGTEAFF. In DNA form, the CDR3 reads TGTGCCAGCAGTTTTTTGGCCCTGGGGAGGGGCACTGAAGCTTTCTTT.

This chain joins TRBV5-1 and TRBJ1-5; D not certain. CDR1 and CDR2 from the germline V gene are SGHRS and YFSETQ. This CDR3 has 15 residues. The ends were cut back, 4 bases at V and 7 bases at J, with 18 bases in the middle. CDR3 coding DNA: TGCGCCAGCAGCGCGGACCCTAGCGGAGGGCAGCCCCAGCATTTT. It translates to CASSADPSGGQPQHF.

The chain employs TRBV6-5 and TRBJ1-3, with D maybe TRBD1 (5 bases). This CDR3 is 15 amino acids long. Trimming shortened V by 8 bases and J by 0 bases, and 14 bases separated the two germline ends. In germline, CDR1 is MNHEY, CDR2 SVGAGI. In nucleotides, the CDR3 is TGTGCCAGCGGACTACCGGGGGGCTCTGGAAACACCATATATTTT. Protein product: CASGLPGGSGNTIYF.

This rearrangement joins TRBV29-1 to TRBJ1-3, with D tentatively TRBD1 (6 bases). CDR1 and CDR2 from the germline V gene are SQVTM and ANQGSEA. V was trimmed by 0 bases and J by 2 bases, leaving 11 bases between them. The CDR3 length is 15 residues. The CDR3 spells CSVEDLAGAGNTIYF. DNA for the CDR3: TGCAGCGTTGAAGATCTTGCAGGGGCTGGAAACACCATATATTTT.

This clone was seen only a few times. J is TRBJ1-2 and V is TRBV6-1; D remains ambiguous. Germline V gene sequence: CDR1 MNHNS, CDR2 SASEGT. The CDR3 loop spans 15 amino acids. With 0 bases removed from V and 6 bases from J, the gap between germline ends came to 14 bases. CDR3 loop: CASSEALRVFDGYTF. In DNA, the CDR3 is TGTGCCAGCAGTGAAGCGCTTCGGGTCTTCGATGGCTACACCTTC.